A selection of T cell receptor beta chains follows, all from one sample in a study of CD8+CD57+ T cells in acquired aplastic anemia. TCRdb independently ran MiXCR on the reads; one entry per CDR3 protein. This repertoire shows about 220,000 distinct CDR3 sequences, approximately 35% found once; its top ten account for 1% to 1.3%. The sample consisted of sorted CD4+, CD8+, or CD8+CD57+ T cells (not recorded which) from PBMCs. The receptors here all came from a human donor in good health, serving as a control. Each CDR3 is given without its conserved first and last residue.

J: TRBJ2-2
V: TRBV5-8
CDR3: ASSLWEEATGELF

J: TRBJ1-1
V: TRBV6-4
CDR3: ASSEGGTGATGI

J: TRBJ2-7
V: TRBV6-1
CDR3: ASSKSGMEQGHSYEQY

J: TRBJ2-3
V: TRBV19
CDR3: ASSRRTSGTTDTQY

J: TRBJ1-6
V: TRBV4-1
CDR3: ASSHPTGGNSPLH

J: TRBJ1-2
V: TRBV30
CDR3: AWSPQGGGYT

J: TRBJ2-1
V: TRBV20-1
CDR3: SARRTYDGSYNEQF

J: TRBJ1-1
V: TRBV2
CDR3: ASKGTVMNTEAF

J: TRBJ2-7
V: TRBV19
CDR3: ASSPDLSYEQY

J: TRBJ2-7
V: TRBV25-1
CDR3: ASSEAGSSYEQY

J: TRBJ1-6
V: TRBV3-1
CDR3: ASSQDYWTGSSYNSPLH

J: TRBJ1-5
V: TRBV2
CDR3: ASSFQGDQPQH

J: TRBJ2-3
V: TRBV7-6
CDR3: ASSRDNPGDTQY

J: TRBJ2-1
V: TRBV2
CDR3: ASTLGRGAQQF

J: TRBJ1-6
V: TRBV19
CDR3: ARRGGHGSLPKSPLH

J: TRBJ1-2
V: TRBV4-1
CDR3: ASSQPAGGFGYT

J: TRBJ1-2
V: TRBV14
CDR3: ASSQRPNYGYT

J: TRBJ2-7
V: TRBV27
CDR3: ASSPIRFPEGSYEQY

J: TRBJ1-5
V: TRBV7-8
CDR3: ASTREWGQPQH

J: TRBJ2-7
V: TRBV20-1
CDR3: SARDSAGVSYEQY

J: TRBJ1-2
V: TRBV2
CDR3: ATSRWGEGYT

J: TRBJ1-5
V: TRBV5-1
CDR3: AGSLGRLRDQPQH

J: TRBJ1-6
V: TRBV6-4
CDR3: ASSDGREGSPLH

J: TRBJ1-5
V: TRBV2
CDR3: ASSEQGADQPQH

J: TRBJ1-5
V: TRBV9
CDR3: ASSALAGGQPQH

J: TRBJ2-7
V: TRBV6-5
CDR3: ASVGAGVAREQY

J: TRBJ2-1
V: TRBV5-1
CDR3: ASSLAGGSSYNEQF

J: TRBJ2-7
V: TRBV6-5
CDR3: ASSYIRGSVYEQY

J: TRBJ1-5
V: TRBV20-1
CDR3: SASWGGGSNQPQH

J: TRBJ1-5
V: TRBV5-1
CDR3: ASSSQGASNQPQH

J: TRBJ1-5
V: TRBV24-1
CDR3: ATSDKGGLSNQPQH

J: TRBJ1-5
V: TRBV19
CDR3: ASSPPIGSNQPQH

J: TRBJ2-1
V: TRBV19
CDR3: ASSITRQGENEQF

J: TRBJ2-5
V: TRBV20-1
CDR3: SASVRAQETQY

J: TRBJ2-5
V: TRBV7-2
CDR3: ASTIKTGSETQY

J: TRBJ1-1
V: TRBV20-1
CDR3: SASERTGKAF

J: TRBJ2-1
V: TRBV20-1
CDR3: SVSSGGGGDEQF

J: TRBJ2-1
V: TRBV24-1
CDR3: ATSDLSGTGNEQF

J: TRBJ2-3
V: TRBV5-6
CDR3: ASSLYRARDTQY

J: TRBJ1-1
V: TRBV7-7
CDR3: ASSPPGGTEAF

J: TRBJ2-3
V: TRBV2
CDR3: ASSGQGGGDTQY

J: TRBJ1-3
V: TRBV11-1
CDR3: ACSPRGQTSGNTIY

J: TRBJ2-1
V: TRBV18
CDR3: ASSRQGNNEQF

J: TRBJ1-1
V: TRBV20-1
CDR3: SAIQTMNTEAF

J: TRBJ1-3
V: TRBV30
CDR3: AWNFAGTIY